Below are 5 T cell receptor beta chains sequenced from a single sample in a study of blood T cell repertoires in COVID-19. The assay was immunoSEQ multiplex PCR, and TCRdb's table has in-frame clones only and misses some. The sample has approximately 260,000 clones; roughly 86% are singletons. Sequenced input: PBMCs or T cells enriched from blood (not recorded which). The source is a woman in her 40s with acute COVID-19.

The CDR3 is CASSQLSGQGLYTF. The DNA of the CDR3 is TGTGCCAGCAGTCAACTATCGGGACAGGGACTCTACACCTTC. This chain joins TRBV6-4 and TRBJ1-2; TRBD1 aligns across 9 bases. Looked up from germline, CDR1 is MRHNA and CDR2 is SNTAGT. The CDR3 contains 14 residues. V lost 5 bases, J lost 10 bases, and 11 bases stayed unmatched.

The genes are TRBV7-8 and TRBJ1-1, with D unresolved. This CDR3 is 13 amino acids long. With 1 base removed from V and 1 base from J, the gap between germline ends came to 4 bases. The germline gives CDR1 SGHVS, CDR2 FQNEAQ. The CDR3 is CASSLVRNTEAFF. The CDR3 nucleotides read TGTGCCAGCAGCTTAGTTAGGAACACTGAAGCTTTCTTT.

This clone was recorded many times. The gene calls are TRBV11-2 and TRBJ2-7; 7 bases map to TRBD2. V dropped 0 bases and J dropped 0; count of bases not matched to a gene: 2. This CDR3 has 15 amino acids. The germline CDR1 and CDR2 sequences are SGHAT and FQNNGV. Here the CDR3 reads CASSLEGGSSYEQYF. The CDR3 DNA reads TGTGCCAGCAGCTTAGAAGGCGGGAGCTCCTACGAGCAGTACTTC.

In its sample, this clone was seen a few times. The J gene is TRBJ2-7, the V gene TRBV19; D may be TRBD2 (6 bases). V lost 1 base to trimming and J lost 3 bases, with 13 bases between them. In germline, CDR1 is LNHDA, CDR2 SQIVND (reference sequence). The length of the CDR3 is 15 residues. CDR3 protein: CASSIGASDVYEQYF. The CDR3 DNA reads as TGTGCCAGTAGTATAGGGGCTAGCGACGTCTACGAGCAGTACTTC.

This clone appeared once. CDR3 DNA sequence: TGTGCCAGCAGCTTGAGAACAGACGGAAGCACTGAAGCTTTCTTT. This encodes CASSLRTDGSTEAFF. V gene TRBV11-2 combines with J gene TRBJ1-1; D not certain. Germline V gives CDR1 SGHAT, CDR2 FQNNGV. Trimming took off 3 bases at V and 4 bases at J, with 15 bases between the two ends. The CDR3 is 15 amino acids. Based on the CDR3 plus reference TRBV11-2 and TRBJ1-1, the full variable domain is EAGVAQSPRYKIIEKRQSVAFWCNPISGHATLYWYQQILGQGPKLLIQFQNNGVVDDSQLPKDRFSAERLKGVDSTLKIQPAKLEDSAVYLCASSLRTDGSTEAFFGQGTRLTVV.